This T cell receptor (beta chain) originates from a study of cytomegalovirus exposure and HLA in healthy donors (dated 2017 in TCRdb). About the full investigation: In an earlier analysis of under 600 of the donors, about 260 Gb of sequence data and some 100 million unique TCR beta sequences from approximately 180 million T cells were reported. An early release that covered 640 HLA-typed donors contained about 300 gigabases of sequencing data and 85 million to 100 million unique TCR sequences. Among the roughly 400 genotyped donors, around 81% belonged to the genetic ancestry cluster associated with self-reported Caucasian donors. The study aimed to test whether cataloging public T cell receptors could reveal signatures of past pathogen exposure. The study used immunosequencing to profile the T cell repertoires of 666 subjects and linked those repertoires to cytomegalovirus serostatus. Along with the approximately 650-subject first cohort, a separate validation cohort of over a hundred different subjects was used. High-throughput TCR immunosequencing, statistical association of individual TCRs with disease status, and machine learning were combined to predict cytomegalovirus infection status. A later analysis re-analyzed previously published TCR beta repertoires from 666 donors and added high-resolution HLA genotyping to study TCR occurrence patterns. In the later analysis, no new phenotypic data were used to find candidate immune exposures; instead, reliance was placed on TCR beta sequences and their occurrence across donors. An earlier analysis of about 600 of the donors used high-throughput TCR beta sequencing to judge whether each TCR beta V gene segment behaved as functional or pseudogenic. Donor age, sex, ethnicity and CMV serostatus were compiled alongside the repertoire data. In a later genetic analysis, genome-wide SNP genotypes for about 55% of the roughly 670 donors were used, and that subset was treated as a discovery cohort. Every discovery cohort repertoire had been produced on one sequencing platform. HLA typing covered class I and class II loci at four-digit resolution. The number of donors typed differed by locus, with roughly 629-640 for A, B, C, DRB1 and DQB1, 522 for DQA1, 600 to 610 for DPA1, and around 460 for DPB1. Roughly five DR-DQ haplotypes were handled as single units for association and clustering, since linkage in the cohort was strong. Among under 450 genotyped donors of the cohort, an average of about 240,000 unique TCR beta nucleotide sequences were sequenced per donor, roughly 20% of them non-productive.

Broader findings and caveats from the paper: In the study, 150 to 200 TCR beta chains were listed as associated with cytomegalovirus. Some IMGT-functional V segments, including TRBV6-2 and TRBV6-3, could not be told apart with the 87-base-pair reads, so those segments were excluded. According to a later genetic analysis, donors in an Asian-associated ancestry cluster had fewer N-insertions in productive TCRs than the roughly 700-donor mean. A few of the identified cytomegalovirus-associated TCR beta chains were confirmed in vitro to be specific for cytomegalovirus antigens. Linkage disequilibrium might explain the correlated functional status among segregating V segments, but an unknown experimental factor could not be excluded. Because HLA typing was missing for some donors at each locus, association tests included only the typed subset. Assigning TCR associations to individual alleles was difficult when HLA alleles, especially DR and DQ, strongly co-occurred. The earlier analysis of about 600 of the donors excluded 15 to 20 rarely observed V segments, including chromosome 9 orphons, because counts were too low. Sequencing depth was assumed to be roughly uniform across donors in the presence/absence analyses, though that assumption may not hold. Most CMV-associated TCR beta chains appeared to be HLA-restricted in a later analysis, and the HLA associations seemed to be driven largely by CMV exposure. Cytomegalovirus status was reported to be diagnosed by the classifier with high specificity and sensitivity in both the original and validation cohorts. In an earlier analysis of more than 500 of the donors, most TCR beta V segments appeared in productive rearrangements about 90% or about 30% of the time, broadly matching IMGT annotations. A further reported finding was that TCR beta sequences accurately predicted the HLA-A and HLA-B alleles for most subjects in the first cohort. CMV serostatus was the only immune exposure information available for the cohort. A later analysis reported that several top co-occurrence clusters appeared linked to parvovirus B19, influenza, CMV and Epstein-Barr virus. In a later analysis, TCR association rates were found to vary across HLA loci, with the most associated TCRs seen for DRB1 alleles and the fewest for HLA-C alleles. In this cohort, only TCR beta chains were sequenced, and detectable features were limited by the absence of alpha or paired-chain data. A later analysis found that HLA-associated TCR beta chains were more clonally expanded and had lower generation probabilities than equally common non-associated chains. In a later analysis, more than 15,000 TCR beta sequences were associated with specific HLA alleles at a false discovery rate of 0.05. Most TCR sequences were seen in very few donors, while some public TCRs were found in many individuals. It was suggested by the authors that the approach could potentially be generalized to other disease states and immunological phenotypes. In a later genetic analysis, a missense DCLRE1C variant was associated with V-gene and J-gene trimming of TCR beta chains, and the association was replicated in an independent cohort. A cluster of highly shared sequence variants was judged likely to represent a technical artifact of the sequencing pipeline.

The cohort was made up of 650 to 700 healthy bone marrow donors. At the time of sampling, every cohort member was nominally healthy, though immune exposures that went unrecorded were likely present. The donor tested CMV seronegative and was one of the 352 seronegative cohort members. Each donor provided a peripheral blood sample, and peripheral blood mononuclear cells were used for TCR beta sequencing. The Qiagen DNeasy Blood Extraction Kit was used to extract genomic DNA from the blood cell samples. The junction shows trimming of 2 bases on V and 6 bases on J, and the gene matches do not reach 8 bases of it. Reading the germline V gene (reference sequence) gives CDR1 PRHDT and CDR2 FYEKMQ. The CDR3 holds 15 amino acids from the cysteine to the phenylalanine. Of the read, only the CDR3 DNA is kept; its 45 bases are in frame from base 1. To prepare the library, the immunoSEQ multiplex PCR assay was applied. The multiplex PCR relied on a mix of 60 forward primers for TCR Vbeta segments and 13 reverse primers for TCR Jbeta segments. The CDR3 region of rearranged TCR beta genes was amplified from genomic DNA with a multiplex PCR assay. Amplified TCR beta libraries were sequenced as 87-base-pair reads on the Illumina HiSeq System. Per the authors' processing: Across the roughly 600 repertoires, a later analysis counted approximately 75 million unique TCR beta chains, roughly 11 million of which were shared by at least two donors. Raw reads were error-corrected and collapsed into unique sequences by a nearest-neighbor algorithm in which closely related sequences were merged to remove PCR and sequencing errors. Alignment of CDR3 sequences to IMGT reference sequences was used to assign V, D and J gene segments. Each retained sequence needed at least a six-nucleotide match to both a V gene segment and a J gene segment. Rearrangements were classified as productive when the CDR3 lacked stop codons and remained in frame with V and J, and all other rearrangements were classified as non-productive. Following IMGT convention, CDR3 was defined as the stretch from the second conserved V-encoded cysteine up to the conserved J-encoded phenylalanine. In an earlier analysis of 587 of the donors, sequences lacking an unambiguous match to a single V gene segment were excluded. In an earlier analysis of 450 to 700 of the donors, V segments were called functional above 56.7% productive rearrangements and were called segregating when the between-donor standard deviation exceeded 5%. A statistical classification framework was built to diagnose cytomegalovirus status from the catalog of TCR beta chain sequences. A later analysis assigned V and J genes by comparing TCR nucleotide sequences with IMGT/GENE-DB human TR gene sequences. The TCRdist pipeline was used in a later analysis to assign CDR3 sequences and most-parsimonious VDJ recombination scenarios. In a later analysis, each TCR beta chain was defined by its CDR3 amino acid sequence together with its V-gene family, and reads without a unique V-gene family were excluded. To address suspected cross-contamination and a sequencing artifact, a later analysis removed 550 to 750 highly shared, low-generation-probability nucleotide sequences. A later analysis calculated a clonal expansion index for each public chain from normalized within-repertoire ranks of inferred template counts. Generation probabilities in a later analysis came from a VDJ recombination model fitted to out-of-frame rearrangements, and those results were checked against IGoR. In a later analysis, TCR-TCR, TCR-HLA and TCR-CMV co-occurrence was scored with hypergeometric tests, and a repertoire-size bias correction was applied to TCR pairs. A later analysis estimated false discovery rates by permuting HLA or CMV assignments 20 times. A later analysis grouped co-occurring TCRs with DBSCAN, adding TCRdist sequence similarity when clustering within HLA-allele-positive subsets. For co-occurrence clustering, repertoires with fewer than 30,000 or more than 120,000 public chains were excluded, along with about five repertoires with anomalous nucleotide sharing. The table comes from immuneACCESS by way of TCRdb, which keeps in-frame sequences with V and J called. Part of the clones is missing from these tables; in studies checked, under half for an unresolved V gene and the rest for unknown reasons. For V, J and clone size, that table is used; D and trimming come from the DNA. In this sample the table shows about 93,000 clones, roughly 79% of which occur a single time. Together, the top ten hold around 0.63% of the sample.

This clone was found a few times. Its antigen has not been determined. No per-base quality is available; no much larger clone lies one base away. The chain is assembled from TRBV13 and TRBJ1-2; TRBD1 aligns with 8 central bases. Sequences were obtained from PBMCs. This TCR derives from a man between 25 and 39 years old in good health and CMV-seronegative. The DNA sequence reads TGTGCCAGCAGCTTACGGGACAGGACTTTTGATGGCTACACCTTC. Its protein is CASSLRDRTFDGYTF.